These T cell receptor beta chains were read from a single sample in a study of identical twins. From the 5' RACE reads, TCRdb called clonotypes with MiXCR, one entry per CDR3 protein. The table includes about 470,000 distinct CDR3 sequences, 20% to 25% detected once. Separately, the same data were catalogued under a study of T cells expressing NK-cell markers.

Input material: CD4+ T cells sorted from blood. The receptors were gathered from a woman under 30 in good health. Both conserved end residues are part of each CDR3. Fields, in order: V gene, clone size, D gene, J gene, CDR3 DNA, CDR3 protein. A D gene is named only where the DNA matches it firmly. Size is omitted from some rows. Given values are once, few, many or a class for expanded clones.

>TRBV4-3|few|NA|TRBJ2-7
TGCGCCAGCAGCCAAAGAAAAGGCTCACACGAGCAGTACTTC
CASSQRKGSHEQYF
>TRBV20-1|NA|NA|TRBJ2-2
TGCAGTGCTGAAAAGGGGGGGAACACCGGGGAGCTGTTTTTT
CSAEKGGNTGELFF
>TRBV20-1|NA|NA|TRBJ2-5
TGCAGTGCGGGAAAGCCCCAAGAGACCCAGTACTTC
CSAGKPQETQYF
>TRBV6-1|NA|TRBD1|TRBJ2-7
TGTGCCAGCAGCGGGACAGGGGGCCTCTACGAGCAGTACTTC
CASSGTGGLYEQYF
>TRBV6-1|few|TRBD2|TRBJ2-1
TGTGCCTCAAACTCGGGGGGTAACAATGAGCAGTTCTTC
CASNSGGNNEQFF
>TRBV21-1|NA|NA|TRBJ2-2
TGTGCCAGCAGCAAAGGGGGGACAGGGATCAACACCGGGGAGCTGTTTTTT
CASSKGGTGINTGELFF
>TRBV20-1|NA|NA|TRBJ2-1
TGCAGTGCTAGATTACTTACCGCAGGGGTCAATGAGCAGTTCTTC
CSARLLTAGVNEQFF
>TRBV7-2|few|TRBD2|TRBJ2-5
TGTGCCAGCAGCTTAAGGACTAGCGGGAAAGAGACCCAGTACTTC
CASSLRTSGKETQYF
>TRBV29-1|NA|NA|TRBJ1-2
TGCAGCGTTGAGATGGGGGGGTATGGCTACACCTTC
CSVEMGGYGYTF
>TRBV12-3/TRBV12-4|NA|NA|TRBJ2-3
TGTGCCAGCAGTTTGGTTGGAGCTGGCACAGATACGCAGTATTTT
CASSLVGAGTDTQYF
>TRBV6-5|NA|NA|TRBJ2-1
TGTGCCAGCAGCCCCGCCTGGGGGGAGCAATTTTTC
CASSPAWGEQFF
>TRBV5-1|NA|TRBD1|TRBJ2-1
TGCGCCAGCAGCTTGGATACCGGGACAGGGGTTAATGAGCAGTTCTTC
CASSLDTGTGVNEQFF
>TRBV20-1|NA|NA|TRBJ2-4
TGCAGTGTCGCATTTACAGTTATAGCCAAAAACATTCAGTACTTC
CSVAFTVIAKNIQYF
>TRBV5-1|few|NA|TRBJ2-7
TGCGCCAGCAGCTTGGCCTACGGCGGGGGCGTCTCCTACGAGCAGTACTTC
CASSLAYGGGVSYEQYF
>TRBV29-1|few|NA|TRBJ1-1
TGCAGCGTTGGGGGGGGGCGCGGTAGCACTGAAGCTTTCTTT
CSVGGGRGSTEAFF
>TRBV5-1|NA|NA|TRBJ2-2
TGCGCCAGCAGCATCCGGGACACGAACACCGGGGAGCTGTTTTTT
CASSIRDTNTGELFF
>TRBV2|NA|TRBD1|TRBJ1-5
TGTGCCAGCGGGACAGGGGTATCTCAGCCCCAGCATTTT
CASGTGVSQPQHF
>TRBV20-1|NA|NA|TRBJ2-1
TGCAGTGCTAGAGGGTGGGGGTATGAGCAGTTCTTC
CSARGWGYEQFF
>TRBV10-3|NA|TRBD1|TRBJ1-5
TGTGCCATCAGTGATCAGGGGGCCGGGGCCCAGCATTTT
CAISDQGAGAQHF
>TRBV9|few|TRBD2|TRBJ2-2
TGTGCCAGCAGCGTGGGGGGGACCGGGGAGCTGTTTTTT
CASSVGGTGELFF
>TRBV5-1|NA|NA|TRBJ1-1
TGCGCCAGCAGCTGGGGGGCGGACACTGAAGCTTTCTTT
CASSWGADTEAFF
>TRBV6-2/TRBV6-3|NA|TRBD2|TRBJ2-1
TGTGCCAGCAGAGTAGCGGGGGGGCTATTCTACAATGAGCAGTTCTTC
CASRVAGGLFYNEQFF
>TRBV7-3|many|TRBD1|TRBJ2-3
TGTGCCAGCAGCCCGGGACAGACCACAGATACGCAGTATTTT
CASSPGQTTDTQYF
>TRBV29-1|NA|NA|TRBJ2-1
TGCAGCGTTGAAACGGGGAAACCCTACAATGAGCAGTTCTTC
CSVETGKPYNEQFF
>TRBV4-2|once|NA|TRBJ2-7
TGTGCCAGCAGCCAAGAAGCCGCAGGGACGGGCGAGCAGTACTTC
CASSQEAAGTGEQYF
>TRBV7-9|NA|NA|TRBJ1-1
TGTGCCAGCAGAGGCTCCGGCGACTACACTGAAGCTTTCTTT
CASRGSGDYTEAFF
>TRBV20-1|NA|TRBD2|TRBJ2-3
TGCAGCGTTTATCGAGCGGGAGGAGGAGATACGCAGTATTTT
CSVYRAGGGDTQYF
>TRBV19|NA|NA|TRBJ2-1
TGTGCCAGTAGTATAGTCCGGAGCTCCTACAATGAGCAGTTCTTC
CASSIVRSSYNEQFF
>TRBV6-1|NA|NA|TRBJ1-5
TGTGCCAGCAGCACCCGTCGGGATGCGCCCCAGCATTTT
CASSTRRDAPQHF
>TRBV29-1|few|NA|TRBJ2-5
TGCAGCGTTGTGAGCCTAGGGGACGAGACCCAGTACTTC
CSVVSLGDETQYF
>TRBV6-5|many|NA|TRBJ2-7
TGTGCCAGCAGTTACTCTAGCGAGCAGTACTTC
CASSYSSEQYF
>TRBV6-5|few|TRBD2|TRBJ2-1
TGTGCCAGCAGTTACATGGCTAGCGGAAACAATGAGCAGTTCTTC
CASSYMASGNNEQFF
>TRBV20-1|once|TRBD2|TRBJ2-7
TGCAGTGCTACCATCCCTCGGGGGGGAGACGCCTACGAGCAGTACTTC
CSATIPRGGDAYEQYF
>TRBV5-6|few|TRBD1|TRBJ2-7
TGTGCCAGCAGCTTAAGGCGGGACAGGGAGGTTAGCGAGCAGTACTTC
CASSLRRDREVSEQYF
>TRBV7-8|few|NA|TRBJ1-2
TGTGCCAGCAGCTCAACAGACAGTGTCTATGGCTACACCTTC
CASSSTDSVYGYTF
>TRBV16|NA|NA|TRBJ2-7
TGTGCCAGCAGCCAATCGATTCCCCCCTTGTCATACGAGCAGTACTTC
CASSQSIPPLSYEQYF
>TRBV6-5|NA|NA|TRBJ1-2
TGTGCCAGCAGTTACAGTACTTATGAGGGCTATGGCTACACCTTC
CASSYSTYEGYGYTF
>TRBV7-2|NA|TRBD1|TRBJ1-5
TGTGCCAGCAGCTTATCCGACAGGGAGCAGCCCCAGCATTTT
CASSLSDREQPQHF
>TRBV12-3/TRBV12-4|NA|NA|TRBJ1-5
TGTGCCAGCAGTTTAGGAGGGAACCGCAATCAGCCCCAGCATTTT
CASSLGGNRNQPQHF
>TRBV12-3/TRBV12-4|NA|NA|TRBJ2-1
TGTGCCTTCAGTTTGAAAGTGGTGGGCTGGGGAGGCAATGAGCAGTTCTTC
CAFSLKVVGWGGNEQFF
>TRBV7-2|NA|NA|TRBJ2-6
TGTGCCAGCAGCTTCGAACGAGCCAACGTCCTGACTTTC
CASSFERANVLTF
>TRBV11-2|few|NA|TRBJ2-1
TGTGCCAGCAGCTTCCGACGACCCTCCTTAAGCTCCTACAATGAGCAGTTCTTC
CASSFRRPSLSSYNEQFF
>TRBV7-2|few|NA|TRBJ2-2
TGTGCCAGCTTAAGAACTCCCCGACAGGTTGACACCGGGGAGCTGTTTTTT
CASLRTPRQVDTGELFF
>TRBV20-1|NA|TRBD1|TRBJ1-2
TGCAGTGTAGTAGGGGGCAACTATGGCTACACCTTC
CSVVGGNYGYTF
>TRBV27|few|NA|TRBJ1-2
TGTGCCAGCACCAACGGTGGGGGGCGCGGTGGCTACACCTTC
CASTNGGGRGGYTF
>TRBV6-2/TRBV6-3|few|NA|TRBJ2-5
TGTGCCAGCAGTTACTATGTGTATCTCCAAGAGACCCAGTACTTC
CASSYYVYLQETQYF
>TRBV27|NA|TRBD2|TRBJ2-3
TGTGCCAGCAGTTGGGGACTAGCGGCAGATACGCAGTATTTT
CASSWGLAADTQYF
>TRBV6-5|NA|TRBD1|TRBJ1-5
TGTGCCAGCAGTTACCCCCGCCCAGGGGGTCATCAGCCCCAGCATTTT
CASSYPRPGGHQPQHF
>TRBV10-3|NA|NA|TRBJ1-4
TGTGCCACGAAGGGGACCAGCGAAAAACTGTTTTTT
CATKGTSEKLFF
>TRBV15|few|TRBD1|TRBJ2-6
TGTGCCACCAGCAGAAACAGGGGATCTGGGGCCAACGTCCTGACTTTC
CATSRNRGSGANVLTF
>TRBV20-1|NA|NA|TRBJ2-1
TGCAGTGCTGCGGGGAACGTCTCCTACAATGAGCAGTTCTTC
CSAAGNVSYNEQFF
>TRBV11-3|NA|NA|TRBJ2-5
TGTGCCAGCAGCACGAGACAGTTACAAGAGACCCAGTACTTC
CASSTRQLQETQYF
>TRBV3-1|few|TRBD1|TRBJ1-2
TGTGCCAGCAGCCCACAGGGGAGTGGTGGCTACACCTTC
CASSPQGSGGYTF
>TRBV20-1|NA|TRBD2|TRBJ2-5
TGCAGTGCCACGGGACTAGCGGCGACCCAGTACTTC
CSATGLAATQYF